Below are 5 T cell receptor beta chains sequenced from a single sample in a study of blood T cell repertoires in COVID-19. The protocol was immunoSEQ multiplex PCR, while the TCRdb copy is restricted to in-frame clones and leaves out a portion. This table holds around 250,000 clones, roughly 88% found once. Sequenced material: PBMCs or T cells enriched from blood (not recorded which). These receptors all come from a woman aged 45-60 years who had recovered from COVID-19.

The gene calls are TRBV11-2 and TRBJ1-2; 11 bases are shared with TRBD1. The CDR3 has 16 amino acids. Germline V CDR1 and CDR2: SGHAT, FQNNGV. The V and J ends lost 5 bases and 3 bases, in that order; junction bases with no gene match: 8. In DNA form, the CDR3 reads TGTGCCAGCAGCGCCCGGGACAGGGGGGTTGACTATGGCTACACCTTC. Amino acids: CASSARDRGVDYGYTF.

This clone showed up just a few times. J is TRBJ2-1 and V is TRBV5-1, with D possibly matching TRBD2 (5 bases). The CDR3 sequence is 16 residues long. Germline assignment: CDR1 SGHRS and CDR2 YFSETQ. Trimming removed 1 base from V and 6 bases from J, with 17 bases in between. In DNA, the CDR3 is TGCGCCAGCAGCTTGATAGGGTCAAGGGCGGGCAATGAGCAGTTCTTC. This codes for CASSLIGSRAGNEQFF.

This clone has just one count. This rearrangement joins TRBV27 to TRBJ1-5, with D maybe TRBD1 (6 bases). The V gene's germline CDR1 is MNHEY and CDR2 SMNVEV (reference sequence). The germline V and J ends were trimmed by 7 bases and 7 bases, with 17 bases remaining between them. The CDR3 is made up of 14 amino acids. The CDR3 DNA follows: TGTGCCAGCAACAAAGTGGGGGCTCGGCAGCCCCAGCATTTT. It encodes CASNKVGARQPQHF.

V and J are TRBV28 and TRBJ2-1; TRBD2 agrees at 7 bases. Germline CDR1 MDHEN, CDR2 SYDVKM. The CDR3 is 16 residues long. V trimming: 2 bases; J trimming: 0 bases; junction bases outside the gene matches: 4. This CDR3 reads CASSLGREYSYNEQFF. The CDR3 nucleotides read TGTGCCAGCAGTTTAGGGCGGGAGTACTCCTACAATGAGCAGTTCTTC.

This chain uses TRBV9 with TRBJ2-7; no clear D gene. The CDR3 contains 14 residues. The germline V gene has CDR1 SGDLS and CDR2 YYNGEE. The V end was cut by 4 bases, the J end by 5 bases, with 16 bases between. The DNA for the CDR3 is TGTGCCAGCAGCTCACAAGACGCTCGGGACGAGCAGTACTTC. Protein: CASSSQDARDEQYF.